Each of the 6 T cell receptor beta chains below was sequenced from the same sample in a study of blood T cells in healthy people across ages. It was with a sample-barcoded 5' primer and a J-beta primer mix that a second PCR of roughly 7 to 12 cycles was run. TCRdb used MiXCR to reprocess the 5' RACE reads, holding one entry per CDR3 protein. The sample yields some 1,800,000 distinct CDR3 sequences, about two fifths seen once. The source material was blood. The receptors come from a human donor in good health.

This clonotype was picked up a small number of times. The gene calls are TRBV4-1 and TRBJ2-1; 10 nucleotides match TRBD2. This CDR3 contains 17 residues. CDR1 and CDR2 from the germline V gene are MGHRA and YSYEKL. V shed 6 bases and J 12 bases; nucleotides not matched to a gene: 20. Here the CDR3 DNA reads TGCGCCAGCAGTCAATCCCCGGGAGCGGGGGGGCAGTTAGGGCAGTTCTTC. It translates to CASSQSPGAGGQLGQFF.

This clonotype was detected once. The chain recombines TRBV9 with TRBJ1-1, with D hard to call. V shed 0 bases and J shed 3 bases, with 9 bases lying between them. The CDR3 extends over 14 amino acids. From germline, CDR1 is SGDLS and CDR2 YYNGEE. This chain's CDR3 is CASSVEVRDTEAFF. CDR3 bases: TGTGCCAGCAGCGTAGAAGTGAGGGACACTGAAGCTTTCTTT.

The genes are TRBV27 and TRBJ1-1, with D uncertain. This CDR3 comprises 13 residues. Trimming removed 6 bases from V and 1 base from J, with 9 bases in between. Germline V gene lookup returns CDR1 MNHEY and CDR2 SMNVEV (reference sequence). CDR3 region: CASSYDWNTEAFF. The CDR3 region has the DNA TGTGCCAGCAGCTATGACTGGAACACTGAAGCTTTCTTT.

The chain links TRBV5-1 to TRBJ2-3; either TRBD1 or TRBD2 may supply D (6 bases each). V lost 4 bases to trimming and J lost 6 bases, with 18 bases between them. Germline V gives CDR1 SGHRS, CDR2 YFSETQ. This CDR3 has 15 amino acids. This CDR3 is CASSEGPGARDTQYF. CDR3 in DNA: TGCGCCAGCAGCGAAGGACCGGGGGCGCGTGATACGCAGTATTTT.

The V call is TRBV4-2, the J call TRBJ2-7, with D uncertain. The CDR3 contains 10 residues. Germline loops: CDR1 LGHNA, CDR2 YNFKEQ. Trimming took 10 bases from V and 0 from J, leaving 4 bases between them. CDR3 residues: CATYSYEQYF. The CDR3, as DNA: TGTGCCACTTACTCCTACGAGCAGTACTTC.

This clonotype was seen more than once but under ten times. Its ends do not fully match the called genes, so a read error is possible. The chain has TRBV7-2 and TRBJ2-7, with TRBD1 matching over 10 bases. The CDR3 totals 17 residues. Germline CDR1 reads SGHTA; CDR2 reads FQGNSA. The CDR3 DNA reads TGTGCCAGCAGCCTAGCACGACCGGGACAGGGGTCCTACGAGCAGTACTTC. It codes for CASSLARPGQGSYEQYF.